The entry that follows covers one T cell receptor (beta chain) sequence. This specimen belongs to a study of blood T cell repertoires in COVID-19. As for the study in general: The study drew acute and convalescent COVID-19 samples from the United States, Italy and Spain. Nucleic acid was either cDNA or gDNA, and it came from T cells, B-cell-depleted T cells, or PBMCs.

The CDR3 covers 13 residues. V dropped 3 bases and J dropped 5; count of bases not matched to a gene: 3. From germline, CDR1 is MNHNS and CDR2 SASEGT. Authors' analysis steps: Reference gene primers were amplified, and this amplification served to estimate nucleated cell counts. The repertoire was sequenced with immunoSEQ multiplex PCR; TCRdb's copy has only in-frame clones and lacks some. V and J calls and clone size come straight from that table; D and trimming were deduced from the DNA. Of about 87,000 clones detected, about 88% appear once; the ten largest clones hold around 5.3%. This chain uses TRBV6-1 with TRBJ2-7; 8 nucleotides line up with TRBD1. Sequenced input: peripheral blood. The origin of this receptor is a man in his forties with acute or convalescent COVID-19. The CDR3 DNA sequence: TGTGCCAGCAGTGAGATACAGGGGGACGAGCAGTACTTC. Protein: CASSEIQGDEQYF.